This T cell receptor (beta chain) was profiled in a study of neurological immune-mediated disorders. Study information: For the roughly 35 multiple sclerosis patients, the disease was relapsing-remitting in 31 and secondary progressive in 3. Overall study results and limits: HTLV-1-associated myelopathy had the most TCR clonal expansion, whereas multiple sclerosis had the least (lower than in healthy controls).

The CDR3 length is 15 residues. The V gene end was trimmed by 6 bases and the J gene end by 8 bases; junction bases not matched to a gene: 12. CDR1 is SGHRS and CDR2 is YFSETQ in the germline V gene. The making of cDNA relied on 5'RACE with 10-nucleotide random UMIs. Every sequencing run generated in excess of 180 million TCR-beta sequences. These sequences covered 15-18 subjects. A single record per CDR3 protein comes from TCRdb applying MiXCR to the 5' RACE reads. The sample yields around 69,000 distinct CDR3 sequences, 3% to 4% seen once. This clonotype was recorded many times. Its antigen remains unidentified.

The rearrangement links TRBV5-1 to TRBJ2-1, with 9 bases matching TRBD2. The TCR was taken from a man between 40 and 49 years old with multiple sclerosis. Source material: PBMCs. In nucleotides, the CDR3 is TGCGCCAGCACACTGTGGGGGACTAGCAGCGATGAGCAGTTCTTC. This encodes CASTLWGTSSDEQFF.